This TCR beta chain was recorded in a study of PD-1 blockade in mismatch repair-deficient tumors. TCRdb's copy holds only in-frame clones and misses some; the assay was immunoSEQ multiplex PCR. The table records 100,000 to 150,000 clones, about 88% of them present only once. V was cut by 5 bases and J by 1 base, with 9 bases left in between. Germline V gene lookup returns CDR1 SEHNR and CDR2 FQNEAQ (reference sequence). This CDR3 is built from 14 residues. The source of this sequence is an adult with mismatch repair-deficient cancer. Material: peripheral blood, obtained 44 weeks after starting pembrolizumab. The rearrangement links TRBV7-9 to TRBJ1-3; D gene unclear. The CDR3 protein is CASSRVGSGNTIYF. The CDR3 nucleotides read TGTGCCAGCAGCCGTGTCGGATCTGGAAACACCATATATTTT.